This T cell receptor beta chain is from a study of blood T cell repertoires in COVID-19. Study summary: From T cells, B-cell-depleted T cells, or PBMCs came the material, which was cDNA or gDNA.

Germline lookup yields CDR1 KGHSH and CDR2 LQKENI. The CDR3 length is 14 residues. The V and J ends lost 6 bases and 4 bases, in that order; junction bases with no gene match: 5. The assay was immunoSEQ multiplex PCR, and TCRdb's table has in-frame clones only and misses some. The profile shows over 250,000 clones, 70% to 90% of them singletons. Sequencing used peripheral blood. The chain joins TRBV18 to TRBJ1-4; 7 positions match TRBD1. The source of this sequence is a woman between 50 and 59 years old with COVID-19, enrolled during active disease. CDR3: CASSPDRSNEKLFF. The CDR3 DNA follows: TGTGCCAGCTCTCCGGACAGGAGTAATGAAAAACTGTTTTTT.